Presented here are 4 T cell receptor beta chains from one specimen sequenced in a study of shared clonotypes between healthy human individuals. TCRdb's copy holds only in-frame clones and misses some; the assay was immunoSEQ multiplex PCR. The table has 1.5 million to 2.5 million clones, approximately 94% seen once; the top ten hold 1.2%. Only CD45RO-negative cells positively selected for CCR7 counted as naive CD8 cells, so terminally differentiated effector memory CD45RA+ cells were excluded. Sequencing was done on a sample of naive CD8+ T cells sorted from blood. The origin of the receptors is a man in his late teens or twenties in good health.

The V gene is TRBV7-9, the J gene TRBJ1-1; the D gene is possibly TRBD1 (6 bases). CDR3 length equals 15 residues. Germline V gene lookup returns CDR1 SEHNR and CDR2 FQNEAQ (reference sequence). V was pared by 5 bases and J by 1 base, with 14 bases between. This chain's CDR3 is CASSDYREGNTEAFF. In DNA form, the CDR3 reads TGTGCCAGCAGCGATTACAGGGAGGGGAACACTGAAGCTTTCTTT.

The rearrangement links TRBV15 to TRBJ2-3; 12 bases fit TRBD2. The V segment lost 0 bases and the J segment 2 bases; nucleotides outside the gene matches: 3. Germline V gives CDR1 LNHNV, CDR2 YYDKDF (reference sequence). The CDR3 has 17 amino acids. The chain's CDR3 is CATSRDLAGGPTDTQYF. As DNA, the CDR3 is TGTGCCACCAGCAGAGATCTAGCGGGAGGGCCCACAGATACGCAGTATTTT. The entire variable domain, with the rest obtained from reference TRBV15 and TRBJ2-3, is as follows: DAMVIQNPRYQVTQFGKPVTLSCSQTLNHNVMYWYQQKSSQAPKLLFHYYDKDFNNEADTPDNFQSRRPNTSFCFLDIRSPGLGDTAMYLCATSRDLAGGPTDTQYFGPGTRLTVL.

This sequence joins TRBV21-1 and TRBJ1-6; the table gives TRBD1 as D, unverified against the DNA. TRBV21-1 is reported as a pseudogene. The CDR3 contains 10 residues. CDR3 in DNA: TGTGCCAGCCAGGGAACACCCCTCCACTTT. Protein sequence: CASQGTPLHF.

The V gene is TRBV4-1, the J gene TRBJ2-7, with 11 bases identical to TRBD1. Germline V gene lookup returns CDR1 MGHRA and CDR2 YSYEKL. Trimming removed 4 bases from V and 7 bases from J; junction bases left unmatched: 6. CDR3 length: 14 amino acids. The CDR3 is CASSLVGQGGEQYF. In DNA form, the CDR3 reads TGCGCCAGCAGCCTTGTGGGACAGGGGGGAGAGCAGTACTTC.